The T cell receptor beta chain under discussion was sequenced for a study of T cells in Graves' hyperthyroidism and ophthalmopathy. The CDR3 has 19 amino acids. Deletions cut 0 bases from V and 4 bases from J, with 24 bases between. CDR1 and CDR2 (germline): WSHSY, SAAADI. RNA transcripts gave rise to amplified TCR beta CDR3 regions. The primer set for the first-round RT-PCR of the TCR CDR3 was HTBI. Each CDR3 protein gets one entry after TCRdb re-called the multiplex PCR reads with MiXCR. In the table there are more than 35,000 distinct CDR3 sequences, 45% to 50% of which are singletons. This chain uses TRBV10-2 with TRBJ1-2, with D unclear. The sequencing input was peripheral blood or thyroid tissue (not recorded which). The source is a woman aged 50 to 60 with Graves' hyperthyroidism. The CDR3: CASSESTLKRPPITYGYTF. CDR3 DNA: TGCGCCAGCAGTGAGTCGACTCTGAAGAGGCCCCCCATAACCTATGGCTACACCTTC.